This is a list of T cell receptor beta chains from one sample in a study of STAT5B mutations in CD4+ large granular lymphocyte leukemia. This table comes from immunoSEQ multiplex PCR, and its TCRdb copy is limited to in-frame clones, with some not included. In the table there are fewer than 25,000 clones, roughly 80% of which are singletons. The sequencing input was CD4+ T cells from blood buffy coats. All receptors come from a human donor in good health. Each CDR3 is given with its conserved first and last residue. The D gene is left open where the match is weak. Some rows have no size entry. The others give once, few or many, or a class for an expanded clone.

d_call	v_call	j_call	clone_size	cdr3_length	cdr3_aa	cdr3_nt
.	TRBV11-2	TRBJ2-5	.	14	CASSLDMGGETQYF	TGTGCCAGCAGCTTAGATATGGGGGGAGAGACCCAGTACTTC
.	TRBV28	TRBJ2-3	.	16	CATAWAGSGSKDTQYF	TGTGCCACTGCCTGGGCCGGGTCGGGTAGTAAGGATACGCAGTATTTT
TRBD1	TRBV27	TRBJ2-5	.	13	CASAKTGKETQYF	TGTGCCAGCGCGAAGACAGGGAAAGAGACCCAGTACTTC
.	TRBV2	TRBJ1-5	.	16	CASSARVFRGNQPQHF	TGTGCCAGCAGTGCGCGGGTATTTCGGGGCAATCAGCCCCAGCATTTT
.	TRBV30	TRBJ1-6	.	13	CAWSVTANSPLHF	TGTGCCTGGAGTGTGACAGCGAATTCACCCCTCCACTTT
.	TRBV5-6	TRBJ1-5	.	13	CASSLDRNQPQHF	TGTGCCAGCAGCCTGGACAGAAATCAGCCCCAGCATTTT
TRBD1	TRBV2	TRBJ1-5	few	13	CASSTDREQPQHF	TGTGCCAGCAGTACGGACAGGGAACAGCCCCAGCATTTT
TRBD2	TRBV9	TRBJ2-3	.	13	CASSLRGGDTQYF	TGTGCCAGCAGCCTCCGGGGGGGAGATACGCAGTATTTT
TRBD2	TRBV11-2	TRBJ2-5	.	17	CASSLDPFSGSGETQYF	TGTGCCAGCAGCTTAGATCCGTTTAGCGGGAGTGGGGAGACCCAGTACTTC
.	TRBV7-3	TRBJ1-1	.	15	CASSLGAGAGTEAFF	TGTGCCAGCAGCCTAGGGGCCGGGGCAGGGACTGAAGCTTTCTTT
TRBD1	TRBV15	TRBJ2-7	.	16	CATSRDMGQGAYEQYF	TGTGCCACCAGCAGAGATATGGGACAGGGGGCTTACGAGCAGTACTTC
.	TRBV28	TRBJ2-5	.	15	CASSLASQGQETQYF	TGTGCCAGCAGTTTGGCGAGTCAGGGACAAGAGACCCAGTACTTC
.	TRBV5-5	TRBJ2-3	.	14	CASSSRRDTDTQYF	TGTGCCAGCAGTTCACGGCGGGATACAGATACGCAGTATTTT
TRBD1	TRBV7-8	TRBJ2-7	.	14	CASSPRQGSYEQYF	TGTGCCAGCAGCCCGAGACAGGGCTCCTACGAGCAGTACTTC
.	TRBV28	TRBJ2-3	.	15	CASPPRVQSTDTQYF	TGTGCCAGCCCCCCGAGGGTACAGAGCACAGATACGCAGTATTTT
.	TRBV7-9	TRBJ1-1	.	15	CASSLALGSGTEAFF	TGTGCCAGCAGCTTAGCGCTGGGGAGTGGAACTGAAGCTTTCTTT
TRBD1	TRBV27	TRBJ1-4	.	15	CASRPGGTGNEKLFF	TGTGCCAGCAGGCCCGGTGGGACAGGGAACGAAAAACTGTTTTTT
.	TRBV5-4	TRBJ2-3	.	14	CASSSTGATDTQYF	TGTGCCAGCAGCTCGACGGGGGCGACGGATACGCAGTATTTT
TRBD1	TRBV27	TRBJ2-1	once	15	CASRPQGAVKGEQFF	TGTGCCAGCAGACCCCAGGGGGCGGTAAAAGGTGAGCAGTTCTTC
TRBD1	TRBV29-1	TRBJ2-1	.	14	CSSTRDRADNEQFF	TGCAGCTCTACCCGGGACAGGGCAGACAATGAGCAGTTCTTC
TRBD1	TRBV29-1	TRBJ2-1	.	13	CSAAGQGDNEQFF	TGCAGCGCCGCGGGACAGGGGGACAATGAGCAGTTCTTC
.	TRBV28	TRBJ1-2	.	14	CASSLGGDPYGYTF	TGTGCCAGCAGTTTAGGCGGGGACCCCTATGGCTACACCTTC
TRBD2	TRBV27	TRBJ2-4	.	15	CATASGGVAKNIQYF	TGTGCCACCGCATCGGGGGGGGTCGCCAAAAACATTCAGTACTTC
.	TRBV19	TRBJ1-2	once	13	CASSNRQQGGYTF	TGTGCCAGTAGTAATCGACAGCAGGGAGGCTACACCTTC
.	TRBV14	TRBJ1-1	.	13	CASSQDRNTEAFF	TGTGCCAGCAGCCAAGATAGGAACACTGAAGCTTTCTTT
TRBD1	TRBV19	TRBJ2-7	once	14	CASGSQGAPGEQYF	TGTGCCAGTGGGTCTCAGGGGGCGCCGGGGGAGCAGTACTTC
.	TRBV7-9	TRBJ2-7	.	13	CASSGGTGYEQYF	TGTGCCAGCAGCGGGGGGACGGGCTACGAGCAGTACTTC
.	TRBV6-5	TRBJ2-7	.	13	CASDPRDAYEQYF	TGTGCCAGCGATCCCAGGGACGCCTACGAGCAGTACTTC
.	TRBV5-1	TRBJ2-2	.	15	CASSLLDANTGELFF	TGCGCCAGCAGCTTGTTGGACGCGAACACCGGGGAGCTGTTTTTT
.	TRBV7-2	TRBJ1-1	.	13	CASSLSVNTEAFF	TGTGCCAGCAGCTTAAGCGTGAACACTGAAGCTTTCTTT
.	TRBV28	TRBJ2-3	.	17	CASSLRGGTPRGDTQYF	TGTGCCAGCAGTTTGAGGGGGGGGACGCCTAGGGGGGATACGCAGTATTTT
TRBD1	TRBV30	TRBJ2-2	.	16	CAWRKGHRGQAGELFF	TGTGCCTGGAGAAAAGGGCACAGGGGGCAAGCCGGGGAGCTGTTTTTT